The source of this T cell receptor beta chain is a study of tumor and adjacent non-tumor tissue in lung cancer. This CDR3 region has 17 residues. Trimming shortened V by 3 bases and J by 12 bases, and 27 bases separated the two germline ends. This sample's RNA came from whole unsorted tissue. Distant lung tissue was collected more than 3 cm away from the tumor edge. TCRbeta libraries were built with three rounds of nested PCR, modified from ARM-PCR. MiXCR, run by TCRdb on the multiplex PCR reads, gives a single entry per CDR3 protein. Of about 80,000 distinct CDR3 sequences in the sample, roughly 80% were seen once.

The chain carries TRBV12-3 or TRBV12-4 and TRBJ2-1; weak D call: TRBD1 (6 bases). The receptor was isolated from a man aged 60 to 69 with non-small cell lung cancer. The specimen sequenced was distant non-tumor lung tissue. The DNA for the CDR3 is TGTGCCAGCAGTTTTCTGCAGGGGCCTGTAGGTGGCCATGGGCAGTTCTTC. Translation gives CASSFLQGPVGGHGQFF.